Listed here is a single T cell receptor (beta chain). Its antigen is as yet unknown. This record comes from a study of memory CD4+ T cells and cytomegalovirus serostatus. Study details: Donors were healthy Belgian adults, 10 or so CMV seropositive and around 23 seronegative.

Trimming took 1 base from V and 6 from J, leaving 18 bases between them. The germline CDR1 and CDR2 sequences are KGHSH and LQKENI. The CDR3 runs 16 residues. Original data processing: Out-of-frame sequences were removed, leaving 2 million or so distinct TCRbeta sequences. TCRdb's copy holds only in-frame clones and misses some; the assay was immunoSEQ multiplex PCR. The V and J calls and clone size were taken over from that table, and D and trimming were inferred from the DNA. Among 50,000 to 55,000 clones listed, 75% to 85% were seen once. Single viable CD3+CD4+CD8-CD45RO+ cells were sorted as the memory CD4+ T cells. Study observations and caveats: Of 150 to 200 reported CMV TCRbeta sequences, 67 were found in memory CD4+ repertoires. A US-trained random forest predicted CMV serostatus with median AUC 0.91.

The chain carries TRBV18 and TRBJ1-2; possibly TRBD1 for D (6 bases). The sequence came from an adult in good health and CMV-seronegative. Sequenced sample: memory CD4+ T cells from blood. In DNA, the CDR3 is TGTGCCAGCTCACCACAGGGGACATCCAAGGGGAATGGCTACACCTTC. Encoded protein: CASSPQGTSKGNGYTF.